The 5 T cell receptor beta chains listed next were all sequenced from one sample in a study of post-analysis software for immune sequencing data. What these receptors recognize is not known. Carried by the TCR beta cDNA libraries were unique molecular identifiers. TCRdb re-called the PCR reads with MiXCR, one entry per CDR3 protein. The profile shows more than 350,000 distinct CDR3 sequences, approximately 38% of them singletons. Study-level points and caveats: Controls had lower frequencies than patients of four or five TRBV segments, which included TRBV5-6, TRBV5-1 and TRBV20-1.

The sample was blood. Source of these receptors: a girl aged 2-9 years with multiple sclerosis.

V and J are TRBV5-1 and TRBJ2-6, with a weak D call TRBD2 (6 bases). Trimming removed 5 bases at V and 1 base at J, with 7 bases between. The CDR3 loop spans 14 amino acids. Germline V gene data show CDR1 as SGHRS and CDR2 as YFSETQ. The CDR3 DNA reads as TGCGCCAGCAGGGGGACTTCTGGGGCCAACGTCCTGACTTTC. Translated, it gives CASRGTSGANVLTF.

The CDR3 here is CASSLEGYTYEQYF. CDR3 sequence (DNA): TGCGCCAGCAGCTTGGAAGGGTACACCTACGAGCAGTACTTC. The rearrangement joins TRBV5-1 to TRBJ2-7; D is unresolved. V lost 0 bases and J 2 bases, leaving 9 bases between the germline ends. The CDR3 has 14 amino acids. Per germline, CDR1 SGHRS and CDR2 YFSETQ.

This chain uses TRBV6-6 with TRBJ2-7; D is undetermined. CDR1 MNHNY and CDR2 SVGAGI come from the germline V gene (reference sequence). V was clipped by 7 bases and J by 3 bases, with 19 bases between them. This CDR3 has 15 amino acids. CDR3 nucleotides: TGTGCCAGCATGTCAATCGACATAGCCGGCTACGAGCAGTACTTC. Its translation is CASMSIDIAGYEQYF.

The V gene is TRBV7-9, the J gene TRBJ2-6, with D perhaps matching TRBD2 (6 bases). CDR1 is SEHNR and CDR2 is FQNEAQ in the germline V gene (reference sequence). The CDR3 covers 14 residues. V gave up 4 bases and J gave up 17 bases, with 21 bases separating them. The CDR3: CASSYRGRTSTVTF. DNA of the CDR3: TGTGCCAGCAGCTACCGGGGGAGGACATCGACTGTGACTTTC.

In this sample, this clonotype turned up a few times. The chain joins TRBV29-1 to TRBJ2-1; the D gene is possibly TRBD1 (5 bases). The V and J ends lost 3 bases and 8 bases respectively, with 23 bases between them. Germline V lookup: CDR1 SQVTM, CDR2 ANQGSEA. CDR3 length: 16 amino acids. CDR3 in amino acids: CSVDSLGDGIGDEQFF. The DNA of the CDR3 is TGCAGCGTTGACTCCCTAGGGGATGGGATAGGGGATGAGCAGTTCTTC.